This T cell receptor beta chain came from a study of blood T cell repertoires in COVID-19 (TCRdb year 2020). Looking at the study overall: The collaborator samples originated in the United States, Italy and Spain and spanned the acute and convalescent phases of COVID-19. The material from the prospective study consisted of cDNA or gDNA derived from T cells, B-cell-depleted T cells, or PBMCs. Deeply sampled blood TCRbeta repertoires from subjects exposed to, actively infected with, or recovered from COVID-19 were included in the dataset. The repertoires were released in a freely available public database meant as a resource for research on the immune response to SARS-CoV-2. The samples were drawn from two sources: the first 160 participants of the ongoing ImmuneRACE study, and 1,254 subjects contributed by 6 global collaborators. Sample metadata almost always included a de-identified subject ID, COVID-19 status, age in years and sex. Where available, HLA class I and class II types were taken from metadata supplied by the sample provider and were not determined by assay-based typing.

As to this clone: What antigen it recognizes has not been identified. It has no much larger one-base neighbor in the sample; base qualities were not kept. Distinct nucleotide sequences in the sample also encode this CDR3.

The collaborating institutions used their own protocols to collect whole blood in K2EDTA tubes. For TCRbeta analysis, collaborators shipped samples in one of three forms: frozen whole blood, isolated PBMCs, or DNA extracted from either of those sample types. TCRbeta CDR3 regions were amplified from genomic DNA by means of the immunoSEQ Assay, a bias-controlled multiplex PCR. The study's own analysis went as follows. Nucleated cell counts per sample were estimated from amplification of reference gene primers within the assay. To quantify the absolute abundance of each unique TCRbeta CDR3 rearrangement, sequence reads were collapsed and filtered. For each sample, productive Simpson clonality was calculated as the square root of Simpson's diversity index across productive rearrangements. TCRdb limited this immuneACCESS table to in-frame rearrangements with V and J called. A share of clones is missing; checked studies link under half to unresolved V genes, and the rest is unexplained. V and J calls and clone size are given by that table; D and trimming were obtained from the DNA. The table for this sample lists 100,000 to 120,000 clones; 90% of them were counted only once. Together, the top ten hold 4.6% of the sample.

The germline V and J ends show losses of 4 bases and 2 bases respectively, and no gene match explains 1 base of the junction. CDR1 and CDR2 (LNHDA, SQIVND) derive from the germline V gene (reference sequence). Reading from cysteine to phenylalanine, the CDR3 counts 13 amino acids. Only the CDR3 DNA is retained, 39 bases long and in frame from the first base. The study at large found these results: How much clinical and demographic metadata was included differed by source and by participant, and the metadata was provided uncurated.

The chain is made from TRBV19 and TRBJ1-1; a stretch of 7 junction bases matches TRBD1. Sequenced material: peripheral blood. The sequence came from a woman in her fifties or sixties with acute or convalescent COVID-19. At the DNA level, the sequence is TGTGCCAGTAGTACAGGGGGTAACACTGAAGCTTTCTTT. Translated, this is CASSTGGNTEAFF.